The 3 T cell receptor beta chains below come from one sample, sequenced in a study of blood T cell repertoires in COVID-19. The method was immunoSEQ multiplex PCR; TCRdb's version includes in-frame clones alone and lacks a portion of them. The table lists some 400,000 clones, approximately 77% of them singletons. Specimen: peripheral blood. The receptors were gathered from a human donor with acute or convalescent COVID-19. The donor label of this sample is uncertain.

In its sample, this clone was seen once. In DNA, the CDR3 is TGCGCCAGCAGAACCGGGACAGGGGGTCCGCATCAGCCCCAGCATTTT. It is translated as CASRTGTGGPHQPQHF. V and J are TRBV10-1 and TRBJ1-5; 11 nucleotides agree with TRBD1. Per the germline V gene, CDR1 is WNHNN and CDR2 is SYGVQD (reference sequence). The J segment lost 5 bases and the V segment lost 6 bases, leaving 9 bases of the junction unmatched. The CDR3 totals 16 residues.

The chain couples TRBV7-2 to TRBJ2-5; D possibly corresponds to TRBD2 (7 bases). CDR1 is SGHTA, CDR2 FQGNSA, per germline. Between the trimmed V and J ends, which lost 0 bases and 4 bases, there was a span of 12 bases. The CDR3 length is 15 residues. The CDR3 sequence: CASSLAGGGGETQYF. The CDR3 DNA follows: TGTGCCAGCAGCTTAGCAGGGGGAGGGGGAGAGACCCAGTACTTC.

V gene TRBV30 combines with J gene TRBJ2-3, with 9 positions matching TRBD1. CDR1 is GTSNPN, CDR2 SVGIG, per germline (reference sequence). Germline trimming cut 4 bases from V and 4 bases from J; bases unmatched to any gene: 3. The CDR3 is made up of 13 amino acids. CDR3 in amino acids: CAWTDRGPDTQYF. CDR3 nucleotide sequence: TGTGCCTGGACGGACAGGGGACCAGATACGCAGTATTTT.